This T cell receptor (beta chain) was captured by sequencing in a study of cytomegalovirus exposure and HLA in healthy donors. PCR primers comprised 60 Vbeta and 13 Jbeta primers. Some clones are missing from TCRdb's copy, which holds only in-frame ones; the method was immunoSEQ multiplex PCR. This table holds 150,000 to 200,000 clones, 60% to 80% found once. The germline gives CDR1 SNHLY, CDR2 FYNNEI. V dropped 7 bases and J dropped 0; count of bases not matched to a gene: 10. The CDR3 runs to 17 residues. This receptor was obtained from a man in his late teens or twenties in good health and CMV-seropositive. The sample was PBMCs. The chain couples TRBV2 to TRBJ1-4; 8 bases match TRBD1. Here the CDR3 reads CASIPGTGVATNEKLFF. CDR3 nucleotide sequence: TGTGCCAGCATCCCCGGGACAGGCGTCGCAACTAATGAAAAACTGTTTTTT.